These T cell receptor beta chains were read from a single sample in a study of blood T cell repertoires in COVID-19. Clones were read by immunoSEQ multiplex PCR, and TCRdb kept only the in-frame ones, dropping some. The data contain about 80,000 clones, 78% of them singletons. Material for sequencing was peripheral blood. All receptors come from a human donor in a cohort sampled during active COVID-19. Both conserved end residues are part of each CDR3. D genes are given only for firm matches. Clone size is not always given. Where it is, it says once, few, many or a class for expanded clones.

>.|.|TRBV3-1/TRBV3-2|TRBJ2-3
TGTGCCAGCAGCTCCCGAAAGCACCACGCGTCAGATACGCAGTATTTT
CASSSRKHHASDTQYF
>.|few|TRBV4-1|TRBJ2-1
TGCGCCAGCAGCCCCTCTCAATTCTCCGGCTCCTACAATGAGCAGTTCTTC
CASSPSQFSGSYNEQFF
>.|.|TRBV18|TRBJ2-7
TGTGCCAGCTCACTCTTCCCCCAGGGAACGTCCTACGAGCAGTACTTC
CASSLFPQGTSYEQYF
>.|.|TRBV21-1|TRBJ2-5
TGTGCCAGCCCCAGAGTCCCGACAGGGTTGAAGACCCAGTACTTC
CASPRVPTGLKTQYF
>.|.|TRBV19|TRBJ1-2
TGTGCCAGTAGTGCCCCAGCGGCTAGGTATGGCTACACCTTC
CASSAPAARYGYTF
>.|.|TRBV19|TRBJ1-1
TGTGCCAGTAGTATTCTCTTTTCCCTTCAGGGTGCGAACACTGAAGCTTTCTTT
CASSILFSLQGANTEAFF
>.|.|TRBV27|TRBJ1-1
TGTGCCAGCACGTTCGGTAGTGAAGCTTTCTTT
CASTFGSEAFF
>TRBD2|.|TRBV4-1|TRBJ2-1
TGCGCCAGCAGCCAAGTAGCGGGGGGCCAGAATGAGCAGTTCTTC
CASSQVAGGQNEQFF
>TRBD1|.|TRBV28|TRBJ2-7
TGTGCCAGCAGTTTTGAGGACAGGGTCTACGAGCAGTACTTC
CASSFEDRVYEQYF
>TRBD1|once|TRBV18|TRBJ2-1
TGTGCCAGCTCACCCTTACAGGGGTTTTTGTTCTTC
CASSPLQGFLFF
>.|.|TRBV19|TRBJ1-4
TGTGCCAGTACCCACCCCGGGGTGGCTGAAAAACTGTTTTTT
CASTHPGVAEKLFF
>.|.|TRBV9|TRBJ2-3
TGTGCCAGCAGCGTAGACCCGGGGGCAGATACGCAGTATTTT
CASSVDPGADTQYF
>TRBD1|few|TRBV7-9|TRBJ2-1
TGTGCCAGCAAACCGGGACAGGGCCTTGAGGAGCAGTTCTTC
CASKPGQGLEEQFF
>.|.|TRBV27|TRBJ1-3
TGTGCCAGCAGTTTAGCAGGATTTCCCCTCTCTGGAAACACCATATATTTT
CASSLAGFPLSGNTIYF
>TRBD1|.|TRBV5-1|TRBJ1-1
TGCGCCAGCAGTCCCAGGACAGGGGCGGGCACTGAAGCTTTCTTT
CASSPRTGAGTEAFF
>.|.|TRBV7-2|TRBJ2-3
TGTGCCAGCAGCCACGGGGGACTGAGCACAGATACGCAGTATTTT
CASSHGGLSTDTQYF
>.|.|TRBV29-1|TRBJ1-1
TGCAGCGTTGGTGGCAATTCGAACACTGAAGCTTTCTTT
CSVGGNSNTEAFF
>.|.|TRBV11-3|TRBJ1-4
TGTGCCAGCAGCTTTCGGGGAGGAGGAGGTGAAAAACTGTTTTTT
CASSFRGGGGEKLFF
>.|.|TRBV4-1|TRBJ2-7
TGCGCCAGCAGCCAAGAAAGCGGGTTCTACGAGCAGTACTTC
CASSQESGFYEQYF
>TRBD2|once|TRBV11-2|TRBJ2-1
TGTGCCAGCAGCTTGTTAACTAGCGGGAGGTACGGTGAGCAGTTCTTC
CASSLLTSGRYGEQFF
>.|.|TRBV7-2|TRBJ2-3
TGTGCCAGCGTACAGGGGGTAGCGGGAGATACGCAGTATTTT
CASVQGVAGDTQYF
>.|.|TRBV6-6|TRBJ1-1
TGTGCCACCTCAACTAGAGAAGCTTTCTTT
CATSTREAFF
>.|.|TRBV3-1/TRBV3-2|TRBJ2-5
TGTGCCAGCAGCCAAGTGGCAGGGCAGTGGGAGACCCAGTACTTC
CASSQVAGQWETQYF
>TRBD2|few|TRBV7-9|TRBJ2-3
TGTGCTAAAGATCCGGGAGCGGGAGTAGTTCGGTGCACAGATACGCAGTATTTT
CAKDPGAGVVRCTDTQYF
>.|.|TRBV7-9|TRBJ2-1
TGTGCCAGCAGCTCCCAGAATCCCTGGAATGAGCAGTTCTTC
CASSSQNPWNEQFF
>TRBD1|.|TRBV5-1|TRBJ2-1
TGCGCCAGCAGCTTGGCAGGGGACAGCTCCTACAATGAGCAGTTCTTC
CASSLAGDSSYNEQFF
>TRBD1|.|TRBV11-3|TRBJ1-3
TGTGCCAGCAGCTTAGGGACAGGGGGGAACACCATATATTTT
CASSLGTGGNTIYF
>.|few|TRBV30|TRBJ2-3
TGTGCCTGGGGCGCCTTGGGGGCAACAGATACGCAGTATTTT
CAWGALGATDTQYF
>TRBD1|few|TRBV5-1|TRBJ1-4
TGCGCCAGCAGCTTGTTCCCGGGACAGGTTGAAAAACTGTTTTTT
CASSLFPGQVEKLFF
>.|.|TRBV9|TRBJ2-3
TGTGCCAGCAGCACCGGGACTCTCGACCGAGATACGCAGTATTTT
CASSTGTLDRDTQYF
>.|.|TRBV27|TRBJ1-1
TGTGCCAGCAGTTTACAGGGGTGGACTGAAGCTTTCTTT
CASSLQGWTEAFF
>TRBD2|.|TRBV5-1|TRBJ2-1
TGCGCCAGCAGCCCAACGACTAGCGGTTTCTCCTACAATGAGCAGTTCTTC
CASSPTTSGFSYNEQFF
>TRBD2|.|TRBV5-8|TRBJ2-1
TGTGCCAGCAGCCGAGAGCGGGAGGTAACCTACAATGAGCAGTTCTTC
CASSREREVTYNEQFF
>.|.|TRBV24-1|TRBJ1-2
TGTGCCACCAGTGACCCTAACGGACTGGGTGGCTACACCTTC
CATSDPNGLGGYTF
>TRBD2|.|TRBV11-2|TRBJ2-5
TGTGCCAGCAGCTTACAGGCGGGGGGAGGGGAGACCCAGTACTTC
CASSLQAGGGETQYF
>.|.|TRBV5-1|TRBJ2-2
TGCGCCAGCAGCTTGGCCGAACTGGTTGGTCCCGGGGAGCTGTTTTTT
CASSLAELVGPGELFF
>.|.|TRBV14|TRBJ1-1
TGTGCCAGCAGCCAAGATTCATGGGCTGCTGAAGCTTTCTTT
CASSQDSWAAEAFF
>.|.|TRBV7-9|TRBJ2-5
TGTGCCAGCAGCTTTGACCTAAAGGGGGAGACCCAGTACTTC
CASSFDLKGETQYF
>TRBD1|.|TRBV29-1|TRBJ1-1
TGCAGCGTTCACAGGGGGCTGAGCACTGAAGCTTTCTTT
CSVHRGLSTEAFF
>.|.|TRBV7-9|TRBJ2-3
TGTGCCAGCAGCCCAAGGGCGGGTTTCACAGATACGCAGTATTTT
CASSPRAGFTDTQYF
>.|.|TRBV7-9|TRBJ1-4
TGTGCCAGCAGCTTAGTAAGGGGCTTGGAGGAAAAACTGTTTTTT
CASSLVRGLEEKLFF
>.|.|TRBV9|TRBJ1-4
TGTGCCAGCAGCGCCGGGGAAAAACTGTTTTTT
CASSAGEKLFF
>.|.|TRBV11-3|TRBJ2-5
TGTGCCAGCAGCTTAGGGTTCGGCGGCAACCAAGAGACCCAGTACTTC
CASSLGFGGNQETQYF
>.|.|TRBV4-1|TRBJ1-4
TGCGCCAGCAGCCAATTTGACCGACTGTCGGGGAGTGAAAAACTGTTTTTT
CASSQFDRLSGSEKLFF